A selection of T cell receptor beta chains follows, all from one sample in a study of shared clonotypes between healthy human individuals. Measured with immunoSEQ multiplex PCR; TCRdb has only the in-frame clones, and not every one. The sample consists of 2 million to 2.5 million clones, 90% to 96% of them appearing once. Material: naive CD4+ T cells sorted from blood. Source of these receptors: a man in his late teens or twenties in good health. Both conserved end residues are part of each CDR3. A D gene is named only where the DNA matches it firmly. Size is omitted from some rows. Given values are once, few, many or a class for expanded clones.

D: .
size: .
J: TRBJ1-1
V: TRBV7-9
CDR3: CASSPGPGSTEAFF
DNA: TGTGCCAGCAGCCCGGGCCCCGGGAGCACTGAAGCTTTCTTT

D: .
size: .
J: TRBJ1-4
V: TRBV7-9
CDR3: CASSPQIRTVLSTNEKLFF
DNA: TGTGCCAGCAGCCCCCAGATACGGACAGTCTTATCAACTAATGAAAAACTGTTTTTT

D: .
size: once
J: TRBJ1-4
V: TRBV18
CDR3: CASSPRQTYREEKLFF
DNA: TGTGCCAGCTCACCAAGGCAGACCTATCGCGAGGAAAAACTGTTTTTT

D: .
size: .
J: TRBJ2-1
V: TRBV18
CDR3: CASSLDGYNEQFF
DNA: TGTGCCAGCTCACTGGACGGGTACAATGAGCAGTTCTTC

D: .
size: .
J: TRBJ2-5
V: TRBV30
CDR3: CAWGLRVGQYF
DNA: TGTGCCTGGGGTCTAAGAGTGGGTCAATACTTC

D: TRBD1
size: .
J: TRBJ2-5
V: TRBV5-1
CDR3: CASSRDRGQETQYF
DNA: TGCGCCAGCAGCAGAGACAGGGGCCAAGAGACCCAGTACTTC

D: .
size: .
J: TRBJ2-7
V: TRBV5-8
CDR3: CASSLQGSVEQYF
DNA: TGTGCCAGCAGCTTGCAGGGTTCGGTCGAGCAGTACTTC

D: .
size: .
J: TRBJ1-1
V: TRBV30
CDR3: CAWSVKFGDGNTEAFF
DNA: TGTGCCTGGAGTGTTAAATTTGGAGACGGTAACACTGAAGCTTTCTTT

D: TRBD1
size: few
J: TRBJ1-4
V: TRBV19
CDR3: CASRTTGGVATNEKLFF
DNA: TGTGCCAGTAGAACAACAGGGGGGGTTGCAACTAATGAAAAACTGTTTTTT

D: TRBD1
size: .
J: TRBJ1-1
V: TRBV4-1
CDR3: CASSQDSAGGRTEAFF
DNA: TGCGCCAGCAGCCAAGATTCGGCAGGGGGTCGGACTGAAGCTTTCTTT

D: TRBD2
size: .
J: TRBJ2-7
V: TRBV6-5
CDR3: CASSYSLAGPYEQYF
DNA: TGTGCCAGCAGTTACAGCCTAGCGGGGCCCTACGAGCAGTACTTC

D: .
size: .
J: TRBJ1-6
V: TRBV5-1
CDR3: CASSLKGSENSPLHF
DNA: TGCGCCAGCAGCTTAAAGGGGTCGGAAAATTCACCCCTCCACTTT

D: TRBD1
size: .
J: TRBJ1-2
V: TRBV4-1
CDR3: CASSPGDRGIAGYTF
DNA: TGCGCCAGCAGCCCAGGTGACAGGGGGATCGCTGGCTACACCTTC

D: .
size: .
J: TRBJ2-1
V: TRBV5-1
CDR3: CASSNGAPISYNEQFF
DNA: TGCGCCAGCAGCAACGGGGCGCCCATATCCTACAATGAGCAGTTCTTC

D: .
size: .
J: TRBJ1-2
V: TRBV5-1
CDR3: CASSFTGAGYGYTF
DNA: TGCGCCAGCAGCTTCACGGGGGCTGGCTATGGCTACACCTTC

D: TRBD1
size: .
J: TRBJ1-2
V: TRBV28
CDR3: CASSLKTGVYGYTF
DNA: TGTGCCAGCAGTTTAAAGACAGGGGTTTATGGCTACACCTTC

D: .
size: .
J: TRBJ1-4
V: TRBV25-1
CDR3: CASSDLGGEKLFF
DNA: TGTGCCAGCAGTGATCTCGGGGGTGAAAAACTGTTTTTT

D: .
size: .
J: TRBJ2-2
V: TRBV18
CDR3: CASCAAHQGSTGELFF
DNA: TGTGCCAGCTGTGCAGCCCACCAGGGAAGCACCGGGGAGCTGTTTTTT

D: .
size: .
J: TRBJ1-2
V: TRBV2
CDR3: CASSERQGSYGYTF
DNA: TGTGCCAGCAGTGAGCGGCAGGGGAGCTATGGCTACACCTTC

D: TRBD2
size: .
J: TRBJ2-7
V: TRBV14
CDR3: CASSQGLAGHYEQYF
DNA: TGTGCCAGCAGCCAGGGGCTAGCGGGGCACTACGAGCAGTACTTC

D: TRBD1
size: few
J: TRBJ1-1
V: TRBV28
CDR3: CASSWDRGLNTEAFF
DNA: TGTGCCAGCAGTTGGGACAGGGGTTTGAACACTGAAGCTTTCTTT

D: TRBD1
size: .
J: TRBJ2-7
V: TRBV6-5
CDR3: CASSYSERGRVYEQYF
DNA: TGTGCCAGCAGTTACTCAGAAAGGGGGCGCGTCTACGAGCAGTACTTC

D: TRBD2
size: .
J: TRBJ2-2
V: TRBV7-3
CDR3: CASSRLAGLNTGELFF
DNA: TGTGCCAGCAGCAGATTAGCGGGACTTAACACCGGGGAGCTGTTTTTT

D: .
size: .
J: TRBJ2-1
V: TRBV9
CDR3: CASSAQKPGISGNEQFF
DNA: TGTGCCAGCAGCGCCCAAAAACCGGGGATAAGCGGCAATGAGCAGTTCTTC

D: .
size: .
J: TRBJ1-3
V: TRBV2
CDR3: CATQTSSGNTIYF
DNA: TGTGCCACCCAAACATCCTCTGGAAACACCATATATTTT

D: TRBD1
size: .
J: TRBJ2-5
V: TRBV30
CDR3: CAFRGGLSWETQYF
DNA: TGTGCCTTTAGAGGGGGCCTAAGTTGGGAGACCCAGTACTTC

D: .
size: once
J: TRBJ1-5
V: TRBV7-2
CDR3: CASSFEPNSNQPQHF
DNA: TGTGCCAGCAGCTTCGAACCTAATAGCAATCAGCCCCAGCATTTT

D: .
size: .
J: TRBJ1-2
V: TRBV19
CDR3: CASRAGAGATYGYTF
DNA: TGTGCCAGTAGAGCCGGGGCAGGGGCTACCTATGGCTACACCTTC

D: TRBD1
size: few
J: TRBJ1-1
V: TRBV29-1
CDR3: CSVSQGSGTEAFF
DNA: TGCAGCGTCTCACAGGGGAGCGGCACTGAAGCTTTCTTT

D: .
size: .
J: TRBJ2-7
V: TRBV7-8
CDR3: CASSFTDSYEQYF
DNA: TGTGCCAGCAGCTTTACTGACTCCTACGAGCAGTACTTC

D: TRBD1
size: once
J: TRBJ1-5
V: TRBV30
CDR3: CAWRGQGIQPQHF
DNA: TGTGCCTGGAGGGGACAGGGAATTCAGCCCCAGCATTTT

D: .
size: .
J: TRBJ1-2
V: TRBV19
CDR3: CASTGANGIYGYTF
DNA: TGTGCCAGTACCGGGGCGAATGGGATCTATGGCTACACCTTC

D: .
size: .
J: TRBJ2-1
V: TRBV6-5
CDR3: CASRRYNEQFF
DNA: TGTGCCAGCAGACGCTACAATGAGCAGTTCTTC

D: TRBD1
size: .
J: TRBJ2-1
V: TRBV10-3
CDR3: CATGTGTYNEQFF
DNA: TGTGCCACCGGGACAGGGACGTACAATGAGCAGTTCTTC

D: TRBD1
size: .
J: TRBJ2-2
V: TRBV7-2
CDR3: CASTRRTLRGGELFF
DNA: TGTGCCAGCACCCGGCGGACCCTCAGGGGGGGGGAGCTGTTTTTT

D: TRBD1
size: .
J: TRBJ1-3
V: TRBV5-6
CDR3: CASSGITGGSGNTIYF
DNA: TGTGCCAGCAGCGGAATAACAGGGGGGTCTGGAAACACCATATATTTT

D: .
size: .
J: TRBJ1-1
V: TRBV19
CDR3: CASSNGGEATEAFF
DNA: TGTGCCAGTAGTAATGGCGGGGAAGCCACTGAAGCTTTCTTT

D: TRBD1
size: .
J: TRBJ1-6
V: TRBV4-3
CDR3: CASSRDYRGDSYNSPLHF
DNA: TGCGCCAGCAGCCGAGACTACAGGGGAGACTCCTATAATTCACCCCTCCACTTT

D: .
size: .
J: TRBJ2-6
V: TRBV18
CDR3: CASSPPAGSGANVLTF
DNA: TGTGCCAGCTCACCACCTGCGGGTTCTGGGGCCAACGTCCTGACTTTC

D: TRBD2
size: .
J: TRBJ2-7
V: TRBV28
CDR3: CASTSGRYEQYF
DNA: TGTGCCAGCACTAGCGGGCGCTACGAGCAGTACTTC

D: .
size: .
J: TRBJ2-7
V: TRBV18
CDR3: CASSPSGADYEQYF
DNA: TGTGCCAGCTCACCCTCTGGGGCAGACTACGAGCAGTACTTC

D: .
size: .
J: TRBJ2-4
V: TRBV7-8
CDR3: CASSLGWERGIQYF
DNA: TGTGCCAGCAGCCTGGGGTGGGAGAGGGGCATTCAGTACTTC

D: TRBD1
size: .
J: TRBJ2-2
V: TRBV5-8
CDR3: CASNPGQVNTGELFF
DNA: TGTGCCAGCAACCCGGGACAGGTTAACACCGGGGAGCTGTTTTTT

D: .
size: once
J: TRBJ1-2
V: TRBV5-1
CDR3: CASSRGPEEGYTF
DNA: TGCGCCAGCAGCAGGGGACCCGAGGAAGGCTACACCTTC

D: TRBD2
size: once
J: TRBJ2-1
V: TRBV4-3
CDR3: CASSHWTSGGSSYNEQFF
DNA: TGCGCCAGCAGCCATTGGACTAGCGGGGGGAGCTCCTACAATGAGCAGTTCTTC

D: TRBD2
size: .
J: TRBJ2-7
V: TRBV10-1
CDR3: CASSEILAGGPRYF
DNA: TGCGCCAGCAGTGAAATACTAGCGGGGGGGCCCCGGTACTTC

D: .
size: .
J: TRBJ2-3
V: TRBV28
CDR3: CASSPLGSGTDTQYF
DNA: TGTGCCAGCAGTCCTTTGGGGTCCGGTACAGATACGCAGTATTTT

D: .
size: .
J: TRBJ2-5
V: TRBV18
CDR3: CASSPGGFSVDETQYF
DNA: TGTGCCAGCTCACCGGGCGGCTTTTCCGTAGATGAGACCCAGTACTTC

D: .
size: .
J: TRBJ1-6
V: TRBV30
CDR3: CAWSVGKDNSPLHF
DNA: TGTGCCTGGAGTGTCGGGAAGGATAATTCACCCCTCCACTTT

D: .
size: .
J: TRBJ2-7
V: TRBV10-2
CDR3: CASPAPGTTYEQYF
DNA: TGCGCCAGCCCCGCCCCAGGGACGACCTACGAGCAGTACTTC

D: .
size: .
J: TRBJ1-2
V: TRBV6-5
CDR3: CASSYSTPASYGYTF
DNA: TGTGCCAGCAGTTACTCGACTCCAGCTTCCTATGGCTACACCTTC

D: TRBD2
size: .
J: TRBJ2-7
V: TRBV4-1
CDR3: CASSRDSGSQYEQYF
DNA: TGCGCCAGCAGCCGAGATAGCGGGAGCCAATACGAGCAGTACTTC

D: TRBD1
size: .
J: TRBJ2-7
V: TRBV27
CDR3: CASSSSPGRGLWVEQYF
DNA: TGTGCCAGCAGTTCCTCTCCAGGCAGGGGGCTATGGGTCGAGCAGTACTTC

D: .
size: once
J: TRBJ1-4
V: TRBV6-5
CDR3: CASSPNRAANEKLFF
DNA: TGTGCCAGCAGTCCCAACAGGGCTGCTAATGAAAAACTGTTTTTT

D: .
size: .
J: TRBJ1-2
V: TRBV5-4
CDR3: CASSPGGGRMGYGYTF
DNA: TGTGCCAGCAGCCCCGGTGGCGGTCGAATGGGCTATGGCTACACCTTC

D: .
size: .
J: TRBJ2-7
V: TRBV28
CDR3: CASSPPQGNSYEQYF
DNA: TGTGCCAGCAGTCCCCCCCAGGGAAACTCCTACGAGCAGTACTTC

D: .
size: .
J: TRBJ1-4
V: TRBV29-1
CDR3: CSVGATGTNEKLFF
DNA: TGCAGCGTTGGGGCCACAGGGACAAATGAAAAACTGTTTTTT